This TCR beta chain was recorded in a study of cytomegalovirus exposure and HLA in healthy donors. V lost 7 bases and J lost 6; bases outside the gene matches: 4. The V gene's germline CDR1 is SNHLY and CDR2 FYNNEI. The CDR3 covers 13 residues. 13 Jbeta primers and 60 Vbeta primers were used for the PCR. Data came from immunoSEQ multiplex PCR; TCRdb stores just in-frame clones and leaves some out. The data show some 170,000 clones, with 65% to 75% seen just once and 2% to 2.5% held by the top ten. The count of this clone is one. Sequencing was done on a sample of PBMCs. The chain recombines TRBV2 with TRBJ2-1; 9 bases map to TRBD1. The receptor comes from a human donor in good health. This CDR3 is CASTQDRGNEQFF. CDR3 sequence (DNA): TGTGCCAGCACACAGGACAGGGGCAATGAGCAGTTCTTC.